Listed below are T cell receptor beta chains from one sample, sequenced in a study of control samples from healthy donors and cancer patients. The repertoire was sequenced with immunoSEQ multiplex PCR; TCRdb's copy has only in-frame clones and lacks some. The top ten clones hold 14% of a sample with approximately 97,000 clones, 70% to 90% of them seen once. Sequencing was done on a sample of blood. Receptor source: a man in his thirties or forties in good health. CDR3s include the opening cysteine and the closing phenylalanine or tryptophan. A D gene is named only where the DNA matches it firmly. The size field is filled for only some rows; it gives once, few, many or a size class.

V: TRBV30
size: .
D: TRBD2
J: TRBJ2-7
DNA: TGTGCCTGGAAGATCGCGGGGGGCAGGGACGAGCAGTACTTC
CDR3: CAWKIAGGRDEQYF

V: TRBV10-3
size: .
D: TRBD1
J: TRBJ2-7
DNA: TGTGCCATCAGTGAGTCTCTCGGACAGGGGTCCTACGAGCAGTACTTC
CDR3: CAISESLGQGSYEQYF

V: TRBV28
size: .
D: TRBD1
J: TRBJ1-6
DNA: TGTGCCAGCAGTTTATTGGGACAGTCGGCCCTCCACTTT
CDR3: CASSLLGQSALHF

V: TRBV2
size: .
D: TRBD1
J: TRBJ2-2
DNA: TGTGCCAGCAAAGCTCCAGGGGGCACCGGGGAGCTGTTTTTT
CDR3: CASKAPGGTGELFF

V: TRBV10-3
size: .
D: .
J: TRBJ2-3
DNA: TGTGCCATCAGTGAGTCTAGCACAGATACGCAGTATTTT
CDR3: CAISESSTDTQYF

V: TRBV10-3
size: .
D: .
J: TRBJ2-7
DNA: TGTGCCATCAGTGAGTCTGGGTCCCTGGATGAGCAGTACTTC
CDR3: CAISESGSLDEQYF

V: TRBV25-1
size: .
D: .
J: TRBJ1-1
DNA: TGTGCCAGCAGTCCGGGACTGAAGGACACTGAAGCTTTCTTT
CDR3: CASSPGLKDTEAFF

V: TRBV2
size: .
D: TRBD2
J: TRBJ2-1
DNA: TGTGCCAGCATACTAGCGTCGTACAATGAGCAGTTCTTC
CDR3: CASILASYNEQFF

V: TRBV6-1
size: few
D: .
J: TRBJ1-3
DNA: TGTGCCAGCAGTGTCGCGGTCGAACGCTACAAAAACACCATATATTTT
CDR3: CASSVAVERYKNTIYF

V: TRBV5-1
size: .
D: TRBD2
J: TRBJ2-3
DNA: TGCGCCAGCAGCCCCTTAGCGGGAACCACAGATACGCAGTATTTT
CDR3: CASSPLAGTTDTQYF

V: TRBV11-3
size: .
D: .
J: TRBJ1-2
DNA: TGTGCCAGCAGCTCCCGAGGGAGCTATGGCTACACCTTC
CDR3: CASSSRGSYGYTF

V: TRBV25-1
size: .
D: .
J: TRBJ2-7
DNA: TGTGCCAGCAGTGAATCGGGTGGACTCGCAGCCTACGAGCAGTACTTC
CDR3: CASSESGGLAAYEQYF

V: TRBV24-1
size: .
D: .
J: TRBJ1-5
DNA: TGTGCCACCAGTGAGTTGGGAATGGATCAGCCCCAGCATTTT
CDR3: CATSELGMDQPQHF

V: TRBV12-3/TRBV12-4
size: .
D: .
J: TRBJ2-7
DNA: TGTGCCAGCAGTTTGGGCGTTATCTACGAGCAGTACTTC
CDR3: CASSLGVIYEQYF

V: TRBV7-9
size: .
D: .
J: TRBJ2-7
DNA: TGTGCCAGCAGCTTAGTCCAGGGACCCTACGAGCAGTACTTC
CDR3: CASSLVQGPYEQYF

V: TRBV30
size: .
D: TRBD1
J: TRBJ1-1
DNA: TGTGCCTGGAGTAGGACAGTAAGGGGGCCTGAAGCTTTCTTT
CDR3: CAWSRTVRGPEAFF

V: TRBV4-3
size: once
D: TRBD1
J: TRBJ2-2
DNA: TGCGCCAGCAGCCAAGATTGGAGCCGGGACAGAACGAACACCGGGGAGCTGTTTTTT
CDR3: CASSQDWSRDRTNTGELFF

V: TRBV12-3/TRBV12-4
size: few
D: .
J: TRBJ2-1
DNA: TGTGCCAGCAGTTTTTCCGTTCGAGATGAGCAGTTCTTC
CDR3: CASSFSVRDEQFF

V: TRBV4-1
size: .
D: TRBD1
J: TRBJ1-4
DNA: TGCGCCAGCAGCCTTATGGGACAGGGACTAAATGAAAAACTGTTTTTT
CDR3: CASSLMGQGLNEKLFF

V: TRBV12-3/TRBV12-4
size: once
D: .
J: TRBJ2-7
DNA: TGTGCCAGCAGTTCGACACCAGGGGCTGAGCAGTACTTC
CDR3: CASSSTPGAEQYF

V: TRBV5-1
size: .
D: TRBD1
J: TRBJ2-1
DNA: TGCGCCAGCAGCTTTCCAAAAGGGACAGGGATCAACAATGAGCAGTTCTTC
CDR3: CASSFPKGTGINNEQFF

V: TRBV5-1
size: .
D: .
J: TRBJ2-4
DNA: TGCGCCAGCAGCTTGGCCGTGGGCCCCCAAAACATTCAGTACTTC
CDR3: CASSLAVGPQNIQYF

V: TRBV30
size: .
D: .
J: TRBJ1-5
DNA: TGTGCCTGGAGTGTACAGGGCAATCAGCCCCAGCATTTT
CDR3: CAWSVQGNQPQHF

V: TRBV6-6
size: few
D: TRBD1
J: TRBJ2-7
DNA: TGTGCCAGCAGTTACTCGAAGGGACAGGCGACCTTC
CDR3: CASSYSKGQATF

V: TRBV6-6
size: .
D: TRBD2
J: TRBJ2-3
DNA: TGTGCCAGCGGTATAGCGGGAGGGTACGATACGCAGTATTTT
CDR3: CASGIAGGYDTQYF

V: TRBV6-1
size: .
D: .
J: TRBJ1-5
DNA: TGTGCCAGCAGTGCCCCACTCGGGCCCTATCAAAATCAGCCCCAGCATTTT
CDR3: CASSAPLGPYQNQPQHF

V: TRBV27
size: .
D: .
J: TRBJ1-1
DNA: TGTGCCAGCAGTTTACCCCCAGCGGGACGGGGGATGAACACTGAAGCTTTCTTT
CDR3: CASSLPPAGRGMNTEAFF